There are a few counts of the clone carrying this T cell receptor beta chain. What it recognizes is unknown. Each sample yielded at least 6 million isolated PBMCs. Through a sample-barcoded 5' primer and a J-beta primer mix, a second PCR was run for roughly 6 to 11 cycles. Each cDNA molecule, via a template-switch adaptor with 12 random nucleotides, was tagged. Each CDR3 protein gets one entry after TCRdb re-called the 5' RACE reads with MiXCR. This sample carries hundreds of thousands of distinct CDR3 sequences, about 61% of them seen once, and the ten largest clones take around 25%. These data come from a study of blood T cells in healthy people across ages. At the level of the study: Capture by template switching was about one barcoded beta molecule per two T cells.

Regarding the study as a whole: Estimates of total diversity, which came from one million sequenced T cells, were considered to be underestimates.

This CDR3 has 14 residues. Germline assignment: CDR1 MNHEY and CDR2 SMNVEV (reference sequence). The ends were cut back, 1 base at V and 7 bases at J, with 13 bases in the middle. This sequence originates from a man aged 35 to 55 in good health. Sequencing input: blood. The genes are TRBV27 and TRBJ1-2, with D tentatively TRBD1 (5 bases). CDR3 nucleotide sequence: TGTGCCAGCAGTTTATTAAGAACAGGCAGTGGCTACACCTTC. Translated: CASSLLRTGSGYTF.